What follows are 25 T cell receptor beta chains derived from one specimen sequenced in a study of T cells after yellow fever vaccination. TCRdb independently ran MiXCR on the 5' RACE reads; one entry per CDR3 protein. The data show about 630,000 distinct CDR3 sequences, around 12% seen once. Here the sequenced sample was PBMCs, taken on the day of the yellow fever booster vaccination. All receptors come from a man aged 25 to 40 who received the YFV17D yellow fever vaccine.

Many counts were recorded for this clonotype. This chain links TRBV5-1 with TRBJ2-7, with 8 bases fitting TRBD2. CDR3 length equals 14 residues. The germline V gene encodes CDR1 SGHRS and CDR2 YFSETQ. With 4 bases clipped from V and 4 bases from J, the junction kept 7 bases outside the gene matches. CDR3: CASSPGLEDYEQYF. Here the CDR3 DNA reads TGCGCCAGCAGCCCGGGACTAGAGGATTACGAGCAGTACTTC.

The chain has TRBV7-2 and TRBJ2-1; TRBD2 matches at 7 bases. Germline V lookup: CDR1 SGHTA, CDR2 FQGNSA. Losses at the gene ends were 2 bases for V and 7 bases for J; bases not matched to a gene: 5. The CDR3 runs to 14 residues. The CDR3: CASSLRRERNEQFF. CDR3 nucleotide sequence: TGTGCCAGCAGCTTACGGCGGGAGCGAAATGAGCAGTTCTTC.

V is TRBV29-1 and J is TRBJ2-3; TRBD2 matches 10 bases. V lost 1 base and J lost 5; bases outside the gene matches: 6. The CDR3 is 15 amino acids. Germline values: CDR1 SQVTM, CDR2 ANQGSEA. The CDR3 DNA reads TGCAGCGTTGAAGGTAGCGGGGGGATGGGAGATACGCAGTATTTT. Protein product: CSVEGSGGMGDTQYF.

This clonotype has more than one count but fewer than ten. This chain connects TRBV20-1 to TRBJ2-1; 9 positions match TRBD2. The CDR3 is 14 residues long. The germline gives CDR1 DFQATT, CDR2 SNEGSKA (reference sequence). The V and J ends lost 5 bases and 5 bases, in that order; junction bases with no gene match: 7. The CDR3 region is CSADSGRGHNEQFF. CDR3 sequence (DNA): TGCAGTGCTGATAGCGGGAGAGGCCACAATGAGCAGTTCTTC.

The chain is built from TRBV10-3 and TRBJ2-4, with D perhaps matching TRBD2 (5 bases). Trimming cost V 5 bases and J 0 bases, with 14 bases left between them. Germline V gene sequence: CDR1 ENHRY, CDR2 SYGVKD. This CDR3 is 16 amino acids long. DNA of the CDR3: TGTGCCATCAGTCCGAGGGCAGGTCTAGCCAAAAACATTCAGTACTTC. It specifies CAISPRAGLAKNIQYF.

The chain carries TRBV19 and TRBJ1-3, with D uncertain. Germline V CDR1 and CDR2: LNHDA, SQIVND (reference sequence). The V end lost 3 bases, the J end lost 0 bases, and 6 bases lay between the germline ends. There are 14 residues in the CDR3. CDR3 DNA: TGTGCCAGTAGTATCGTCCTCTCTGGAAACACCATATATTTT. Encoded protein: CASSIVLSGNTIYF.

The J gene is TRBJ2-7, the V gene TRBV4-1, with D unresolved. Trimming removed 0 bases from V and 3 bases from J, with 12 bases in between. CDR3 length: 15 residues. Looked up from germline, CDR1 is MGHRA and CDR2 is YSYEKL. CDR3 residues: CASSQERLELYEQYF. Written as DNA, the CDR3 is TGCGCCAGCAGCCAAGAACGGCTTGAGCTCTACGAGCAGTACTTC.

The chain links TRBV6-2 or TRBV6-3 to TRBJ2-1, with TRBD2 matching 10 bases. The trim removed 6 bases at V and 5 bases at J, leaving 7 bases unmatched. CDR1 is MNHEY, CDR2 SVGEGT, per germline. CDR3 length equals 15 residues. In DNA, the CDR3 is TGTGCCAGCAGGGGTGGACTAGCGGTTAACAATGAGCAGTTCTTC. Translation: CASRGGLAVNNEQFF.

The rearrangement uses TRBV29-1 and TRBJ1-4; tentative D call: TRBD1 (6 bases). Looked up from germline, CDR1 is SQVTM and CDR2 is ANQGSEA. The CDR3 contains 13 residues. V was trimmed by 2 bases and J by 7 bases, leaving 11 bases between them. CDR3 coding DNA: TGCAGCGTTGAACTGACAGGATCTGAAAAACTGTTTTTT. It yields the protein CSVELTGSEKLFF.

V is TRBV9 and J is TRBJ2-5, with TRBD2 as a possible D gene (6 bases). The germline CDR1 and CDR2 sequences are SGDLS and YYNGEE. This CDR3 is 13 amino acids long. V lost 7 bases and J 4 bases, leaving 14 bases between the germline ends. The CDR3 sequence: CASGSGWGETQYF. CDR3 nucleotides: TGTGCCAGCGGGAGCGGGTGGGGAGAGACCCAGTACTTC.

This clonotype was picked up a small number of times. The chain joins TRBV7-2 to TRBJ2-7; 7 positions match TRBD2. The CDR3 is made up of 14 amino acids. V was pared by 7 bases and J by 1 base, with 7 bases of the junction left unmatched. Germline V CDR1 and CDR2: SGHTA, FQGNSA. CDR3 sequence: CASIRQAGSYEQYF. In nucleotides, the CDR3 is TGTGCCAGCATCCGACAAGCGGGATCCTACGAGCAGTACTTC.

At least ten counts were recorded for this clonotype. The CDR3 loop reads CASSGAGRNNEQFF. DNA of the CDR3: TGTGCCAGCTCAGGAGCGGGGAGAAACAATGAGCAGTTCTTC. The V call is TRBV7-2, the J call TRBJ2-1, with 7 bases that match TRBD2. The V gene end was trimmed by 8 bases and the J gene end by 5 bases; junction bases not matched to a gene: 9. Germline assignment: CDR1 SGHTA and CDR2 FQGNSA. The CDR3 covers 14 residues.

V is TRBV30 and J is TRBJ2-1, with D hard to call. V lost 3 bases to trimming and J lost 5 bases, with 17 bases between them. CDR1 is GTSNPN and CDR2 is SVGIG in the germline V gene (reference sequence). The CDR3 loop spans 15 amino acids. The CDR3 DNA sequence: TGTGCCTGGAGGAGCTATTTAGTAGGGCACAATGAGCAGTTCTTC. Protein product: CAWRSYLVGHNEQFF.

This clonotype occurred a few times. The V and J genes are TRBV7-9 and TRBJ2-1; D unresolved. The germline V and J ends were trimmed by 6 bases and 3 bases, with 9 bases remaining between them. The germline gives CDR1 SEHNR, CDR2 FQNEAQ (reference sequence). The CDR3 has 13 amino acids. CDR3: CASRGPGYNEQFF. CDR3 DNA: TGTGCCAGCAGAGGCCCGGGCTACAATGAGCAGTTCTTC.

Only a few counts were recorded for this clonotype. The rearrangement joins TRBV12-3 or TRBV12-4 to TRBJ2-2, with a possible D match to TRBD2 (6 bases). The V gene lost 6 bases and the J gene lost 2 bases, with 13 bases spanning the gap. The CDR3 is made up of 15 amino acids. The CDR3 protein is CASRSGTLNTGELFF. DNA for the CDR3: TGTGCCAGCAGGTCCGGGACTCTTAACACCGGGGAGCTGTTTTTT.

This clonotype was seen a handful of times. The V and J genes are TRBV27 and TRBJ1-6; TRBD1 agrees at 7 bases. Trimming cost V 3 bases and J 8 bases; bases outside gene matches: 7. Germline V gene lookup returns CDR1 MNHEY and CDR2 SMNVEV (reference sequence). The CDR3 consists of 15 residues. For the CDR3, the DNA is TGTGCCAGCAGTTTTGGAGGGGGCTGGGATTCACCCCTCCACTTT. It yields the protein CASSFGGGWDSPLHF.

This chain joins TRBV20-1 and TRBJ2-7, with TRBD2 matching over 8 bases. The CDR3 has 16 residues. The V gene's germline CDR1 is DFQATT and CDR2 SNEGSKA (reference sequence). V was clipped by 4 bases and J by 4 bases; unmatched bases: 15. CDR3: CSATSLYSGSWYEQYF. The CDR3 bases are TGCAGTGCTACCTCCCTCTACAGCGGGAGTTGGTACGAGCAGTACTTC.

The chain carries TRBV18 and TRBJ2-3; maybe TRBD2 (5 bases). The ends were cut back, 8 bases at V and 6 bases at J, with 12 bases in the middle. Germline V gene lookup returns CDR1 KGHSH and CDR2 LQKENI. The CDR3 spans 12 residues. The chain's CDR3 is CASQPGGDTQYF. CDR3 nucleotide sequence: TGTGCCAGCCAGCCCGGAGGTGATACGCAGTATTTT.

The CDR3 DNA sequence: TGTGCCAGCAGTCCCCGAGGGGCCCTCTATGGCTACACCTTC. Amino acids: CASSPRGALYGYTF. The chain has TRBV5-6 and TRBJ1-2, with D possibly TRBD1 on 5 matching bases. Trimming stripped 5 bases from V and 4 bases from J, with 15 bases between. Germline assignment: CDR1 SGHDT and CDR2 YYEEEE. The CDR3 is 14 residues long. The entire variable domain, with the rest obtained from reference TRBV5-6 and TRBJ1-2, is as follows: DAGVTQSPTHLIKTRGQQVTLRCSPKSGHDTVSWYQQALGQGPQFIFQYYEEEERQRGNFPDRFSGHQFPNYSSELNVNALLLGDSALYLCASSPRGALYGYTFGSGTRLTVV.

This clonotype has more than one count but fewer than ten. The chain recombines TRBV7-2 with TRBJ2-7, with 7 bases fitting TRBD1. The CDR3 totals 14 residues. Per germline, CDR1 SGHTA and CDR2 FQGNSA. With V trimmed by 4 bases and J by 1 base, 4 bases remained unmatched. In DNA, the CDR3 is TGTGCCAGCAGCTCCCCGACAGGGTCCTACGAGCAGTACTTC. Protein: CASSSPTGSYEQYF.

The CDR3 DNA follows: TGTGCCAGCAGCTCGGGACTAAGCGGGAGGGCCGAGCAGTTCTTC. As protein: CASSSGLSGRAEQFF. This rearrangement joins TRBV7-3 to TRBJ2-1; TRBD2 agrees at 10 bases. V lost 4 bases to trimming and J lost 10 bases; unmatched junction nucleotides: 10. The CDR3 is 15 residues long. The V gene's germline CDR1 is SGHTA and CDR2 FQGTGA.

This clonotype was seen only a few times. V and J are TRBV6-2 or TRBV6-3 and TRBJ1-5, with D maybe TRBD1 (6 bases). Per the germline V gene, CDR1 is MNHEY and CDR2 is SVGEGT. Trimming left V 7 bases short and J 3 bases short, with 16 bases between. CDR3 length equals 15 residues. The CDR3 loop is CASTLTGLDNQPQHF. In DNA, the CDR3 is TGTGCCAGCACCCTAACAGGGTTAGACAATCAGCCCCAGCATTTT.

The J gene is TRBJ2-5, the V gene TRBV2; TRBD1 is a possible D gene (6 bases). This CDR3 is built from 14 residues. V lost 3 bases to trimming and J lost 4 bases, with 12 bases between them. CDR1 and CDR2 from the germline V gene are SNHLY and FYNNEI. CDR3 loop: CASSERGGAETQYF. CDR3 coding DNA: TGTGCCAGCAGTGAGCGAGGGGGTGCAGAGACCCAGTACTTC.

This clonotype was found a few times. The rearrangement links TRBV7-2 to TRBJ1-3, with D unclear. V lost 4 bases, J lost 8 bases, and 18 bases lay in between. The CDR3 runs 15 residues. Germline CDR1 reads SGHTA; CDR2 reads FQGNSA. CDR3 DNA sequence: TGTGCCAGCAGCTGGAATGACATACACGCGGACACCATATATTTT. This sequence encodes CASSWNDIHADTIYF. The full variable domain, its missing parts supplied by reference TRBV7-2 and TRBJ1-3, is GAGVSQSPSNKVTEKGKDVELRCDPISGHTALYWYRQSLGQGLEFLIYFQGNSAPDKSGLPSDRFSAERTGGSVSTLTIQRTQQEDSAVYLCASSWNDIHADTIYFGEGSWLTVV.

The gene calls are TRBV7-2 and TRBJ2-7, with no clear D. V lost 5 bases and J lost 0, with 8 bases in between. CDR1 SGHTA and CDR2 FQGNSA come from the germline V gene. The CDR3 is 13 amino acids. As DNA, the CDR3 is TGTGCCAGCAGCATTCTAGTCTCCTACGAGCAGTACTTC. Its translation: CASSILVSYEQYF.